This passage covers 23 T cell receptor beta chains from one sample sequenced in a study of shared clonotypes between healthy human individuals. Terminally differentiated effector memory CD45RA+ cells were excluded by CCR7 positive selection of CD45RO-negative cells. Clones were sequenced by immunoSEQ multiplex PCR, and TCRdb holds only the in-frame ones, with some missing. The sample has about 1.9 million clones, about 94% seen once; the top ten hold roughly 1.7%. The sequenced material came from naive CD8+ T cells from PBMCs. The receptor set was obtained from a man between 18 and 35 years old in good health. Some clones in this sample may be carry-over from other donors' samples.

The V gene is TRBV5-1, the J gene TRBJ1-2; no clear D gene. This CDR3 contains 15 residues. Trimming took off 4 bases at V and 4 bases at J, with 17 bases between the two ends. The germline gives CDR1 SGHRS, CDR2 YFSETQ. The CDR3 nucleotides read TGCGCCAGCAGCGAGGGCAGCGGCCCTGTCTATGGCTACACCTTC. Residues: CASSEGSGPVYGYTF.

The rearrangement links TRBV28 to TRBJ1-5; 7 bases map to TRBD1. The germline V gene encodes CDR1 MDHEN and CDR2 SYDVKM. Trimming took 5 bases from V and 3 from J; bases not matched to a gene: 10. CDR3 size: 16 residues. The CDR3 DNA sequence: TGTGCCAGCAGTCATGCAGGGGGGATAGACAATCAGCCCCAGCATTTT. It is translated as CASSHAGGIDNQPQHF.

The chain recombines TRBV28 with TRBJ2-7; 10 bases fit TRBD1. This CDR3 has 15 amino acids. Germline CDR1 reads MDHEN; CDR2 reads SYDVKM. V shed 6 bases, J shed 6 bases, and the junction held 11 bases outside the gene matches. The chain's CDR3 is CASRPPFGTGVEQYF. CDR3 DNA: TGTGCCAGCAGGCCGCCGTTTGGGACAGGGGTCGAGCAGTACTTC.

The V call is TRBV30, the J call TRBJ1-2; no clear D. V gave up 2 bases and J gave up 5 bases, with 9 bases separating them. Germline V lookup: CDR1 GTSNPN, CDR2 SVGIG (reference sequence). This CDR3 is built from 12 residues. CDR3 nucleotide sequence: TGTGCCTGGAGTTGGGGTGGATATGGCTACACCTTC. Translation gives CAWSWGGYGYTF.

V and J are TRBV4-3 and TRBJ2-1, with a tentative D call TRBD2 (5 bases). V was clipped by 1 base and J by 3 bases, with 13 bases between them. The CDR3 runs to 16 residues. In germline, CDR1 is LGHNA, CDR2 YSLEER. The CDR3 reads CASSQGSAEFYNEQFF. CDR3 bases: TGCGCCAGCAGCCAAGGTTCAGCGGAGTTCTACAATGAGCAGTTCTTC.

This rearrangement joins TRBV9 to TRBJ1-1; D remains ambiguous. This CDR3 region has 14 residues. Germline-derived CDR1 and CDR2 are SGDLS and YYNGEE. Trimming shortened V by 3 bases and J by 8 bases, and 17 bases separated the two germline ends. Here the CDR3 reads CASSGRESAKEAFF. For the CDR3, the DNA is TGTGCCAGCAGCGGGAGGGAGTCCGCGAAGGAAGCTTTCTTT.

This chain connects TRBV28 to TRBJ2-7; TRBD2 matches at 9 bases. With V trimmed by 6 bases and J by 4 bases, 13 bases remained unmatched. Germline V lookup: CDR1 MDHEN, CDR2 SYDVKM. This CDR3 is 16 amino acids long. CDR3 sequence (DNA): TGTGCCAGCAGCCCCGAGGGAGAAGCGGGAGGTTACGAGCAGTACTTC. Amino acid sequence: CASSPEGEAGGYEQYF.

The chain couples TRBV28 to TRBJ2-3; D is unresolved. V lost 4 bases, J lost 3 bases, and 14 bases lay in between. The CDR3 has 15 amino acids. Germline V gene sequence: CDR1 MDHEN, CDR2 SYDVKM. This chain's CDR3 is CASSYGFVATDTQYF. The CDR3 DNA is TGTGCCAGCAGTTACGGGTTTGTGGCAACAGATACGCAGTATTTT.

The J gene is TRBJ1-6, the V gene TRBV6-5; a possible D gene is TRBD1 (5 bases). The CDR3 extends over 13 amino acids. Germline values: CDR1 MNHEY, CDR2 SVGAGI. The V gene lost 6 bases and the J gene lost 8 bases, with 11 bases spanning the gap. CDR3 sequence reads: CASRTIGDSPLHF. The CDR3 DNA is TGTGCCAGCAGGACCATAGGGGATTCACCCCTCCACTTT.

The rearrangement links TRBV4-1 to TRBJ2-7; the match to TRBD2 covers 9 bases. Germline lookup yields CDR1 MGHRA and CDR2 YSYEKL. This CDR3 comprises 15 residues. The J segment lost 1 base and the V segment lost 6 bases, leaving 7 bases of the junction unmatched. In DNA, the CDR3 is TGCGCCAGCAGTTCTGGGACTAGCCGGTCCTACGAGCAGTACTTC. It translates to CASSSGTSRSYEQYF.

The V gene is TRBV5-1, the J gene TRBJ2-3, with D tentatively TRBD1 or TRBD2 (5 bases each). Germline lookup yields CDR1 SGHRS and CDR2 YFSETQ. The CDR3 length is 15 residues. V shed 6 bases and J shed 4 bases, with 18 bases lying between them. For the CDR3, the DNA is TGCGCCAGCACCACGCGAGGGGTTCAAGCAGATACGCAGTATTTT. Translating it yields CASTTRGVQADTQYF. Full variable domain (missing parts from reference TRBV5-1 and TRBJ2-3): KAGVTQTPRYLIKTRGQQVTLSCSPISGHRSVSWYQQTPGQGLQFLFEYFSETQRNKGNFPGRFSGRQFSNSRSEMNVSTLELGDSALYLCASTTRGVQADTQYFGPGTRLTVL.

The CDR3 bases are TGTGCCAGCACCCCCGGTCGGGAATTTGTTAATGAGCAGTTCTTC. Protein: CASTPGREFVNEQFF. The V and J genes are TRBV5-6 and TRBJ2-1, with D perhaps TRBD2 (5 bases). Germline CDR1 reads SGHDT; CDR2 reads YYEEEE. The CDR3 is 15 residues long. The ends were cut back, 6 bases at V and 7 bases at J, with 20 bases in the middle.

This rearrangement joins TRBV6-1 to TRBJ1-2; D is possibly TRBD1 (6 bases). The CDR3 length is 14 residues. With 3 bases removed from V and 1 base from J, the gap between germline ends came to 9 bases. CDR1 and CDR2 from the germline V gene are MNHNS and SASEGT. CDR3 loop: CASSEDSFNYGYTF. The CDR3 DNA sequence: TGTGCCAGCAGTGAGGACAGCTTTAACTATGGCTACACCTTC.

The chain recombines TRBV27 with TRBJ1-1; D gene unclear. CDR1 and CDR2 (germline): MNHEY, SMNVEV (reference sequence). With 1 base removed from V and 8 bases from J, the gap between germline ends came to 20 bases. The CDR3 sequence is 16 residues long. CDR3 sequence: CASSLLRPSATGEAFF. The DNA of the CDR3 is TGTGCCAGCAGTTTATTGCGTCCGTCGGCTACCGGAGAAGCTTTCTTT.

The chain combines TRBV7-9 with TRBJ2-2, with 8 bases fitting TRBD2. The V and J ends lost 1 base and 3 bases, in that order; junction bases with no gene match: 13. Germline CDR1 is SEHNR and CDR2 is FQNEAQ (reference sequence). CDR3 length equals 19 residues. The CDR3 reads CASSLGTSRRDLYTGELFF. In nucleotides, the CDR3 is TGTGCCAGCAGCTTAGGGACTAGCCGTAGAGACTTATACACCGGGGAGCTGTTTTTT.

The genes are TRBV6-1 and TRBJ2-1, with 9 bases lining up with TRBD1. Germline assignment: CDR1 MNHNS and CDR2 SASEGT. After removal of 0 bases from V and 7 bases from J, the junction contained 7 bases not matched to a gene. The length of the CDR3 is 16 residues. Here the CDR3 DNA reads TGTGCCAGCAGTGAAGCACCCGGGACAGGGAGGAATGAGCAGTTCTTC. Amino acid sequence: CASSEAPGTGRNEQFF.

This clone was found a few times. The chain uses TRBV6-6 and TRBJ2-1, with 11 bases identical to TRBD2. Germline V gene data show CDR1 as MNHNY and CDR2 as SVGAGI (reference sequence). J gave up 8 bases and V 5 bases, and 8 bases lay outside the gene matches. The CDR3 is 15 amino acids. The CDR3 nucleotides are TGTGCCAGCAGTCCGACTAGCGGGATTCTGTATGAGCAGTTCTTC. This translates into CASSPTSGILYEQFF.

The CDR3 DNA reads as TGTGCCACCCTAGTAGGAGGGGGGAGGCAAGAGACCCAGTACTTC. Translating it yields CATLVGGGRQETQYF. V usage is TRBV19 and J usage is TRBJ2-5; D is tentatively TRBD1 or TRBD2 (6 bases each). The ends were cut back, 10 bases at V and 2 bases at J, with 20 bases in the middle. Per the germline V gene, CDR1 is LNHDA and CDR2 is SQIVND (reference sequence). The CDR3 spans 15 residues.

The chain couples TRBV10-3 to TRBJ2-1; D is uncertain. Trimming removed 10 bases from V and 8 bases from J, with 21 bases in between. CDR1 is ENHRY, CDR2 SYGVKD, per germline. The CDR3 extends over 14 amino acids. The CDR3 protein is CATMGTPGIDEQFF. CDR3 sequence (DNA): TGTGCCACTATGGGAACACCGGGTATCGATGAGCAGTTCTTC.

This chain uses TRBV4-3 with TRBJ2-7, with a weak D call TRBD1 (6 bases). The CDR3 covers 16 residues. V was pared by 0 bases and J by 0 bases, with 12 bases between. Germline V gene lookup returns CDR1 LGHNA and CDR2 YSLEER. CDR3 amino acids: CASSQEGQSSSYEQYF. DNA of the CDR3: TGCGCCAGCAGCCAAGAAGGACAGTCGAGCTCCTACGAGCAGTACTTC.

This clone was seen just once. For the CDR3, the DNA is TGTGCCAGCAGTTTATCTTGGGGGGGGAATGAAAAACTGTTTTTT. Its translation: CASSLSWGGNEKLFF. The genes are TRBV28 and TRBJ1-4; D possibly corresponds to TRBD1 (5 bases). The CDR3 runs 15 residues. Germline values: CDR1 MDHEN, CDR2 SYDVKM. The V end lost 1 base, the J end lost 5 bases, and 11 bases lay between the germline ends.

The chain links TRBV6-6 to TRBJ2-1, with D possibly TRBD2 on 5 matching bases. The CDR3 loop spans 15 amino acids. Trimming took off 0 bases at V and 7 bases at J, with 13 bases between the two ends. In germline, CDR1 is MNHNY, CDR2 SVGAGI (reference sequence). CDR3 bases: TGTGCCAGCAGTTACTCCCATGGACTGGGAAATGAGCAGTTCTTC. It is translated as CASSYSHGLGNEQFF.

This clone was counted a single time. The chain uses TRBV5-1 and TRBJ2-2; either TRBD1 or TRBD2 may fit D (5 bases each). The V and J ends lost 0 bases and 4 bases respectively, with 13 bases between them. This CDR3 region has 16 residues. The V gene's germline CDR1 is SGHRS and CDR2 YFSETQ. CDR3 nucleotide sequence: TGCGCCAGCAGCTTGGAAGGCAGGGCGGGCACCGGGGAGCTGTTTTTT. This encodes CASSLEGRAGTGELFF.